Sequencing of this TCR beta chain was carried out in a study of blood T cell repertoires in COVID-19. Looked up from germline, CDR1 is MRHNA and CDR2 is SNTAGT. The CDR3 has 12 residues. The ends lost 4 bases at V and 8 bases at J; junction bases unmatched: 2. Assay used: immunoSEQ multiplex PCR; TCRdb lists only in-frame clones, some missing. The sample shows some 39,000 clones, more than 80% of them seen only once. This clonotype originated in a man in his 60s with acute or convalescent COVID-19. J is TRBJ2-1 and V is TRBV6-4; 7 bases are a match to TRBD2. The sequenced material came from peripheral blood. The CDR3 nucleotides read TGTGCCAGCAGTGGGGGAGGGTATGAGCAGTTCTTC. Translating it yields CASSGGGYEQFF.